This record looks at one T cell receptor beta chain sequence and its context. Its antigen is still unknown. Both 60 Vbeta primers and 13 Jbeta primers went into the PCR. Profiled with immunoSEQ multiplex PCR; TCRdb holds only in-frame clones, not every one. In the table there are 150,000 to 200,000 clones, approximately 83% of which are singletons. This CDR3 is 17 amino acids long. V lost 1 base and J lost 5, with 17 bases in between. CDR1 SGHTA and CDR2 FQGNSA come from the germline V gene. This sample was taken from a study of cytomegalovirus exposure and HLA in healthy donors. Study findings and constraints: By HLA locus, TCR association rates varied in a later analysis, with DRB1 showing the most and HLA-C the fewest. Certain indistinguishable V segments, among them TRBV6-2 and TRBV6-3, were excluded. Segments of the TCR beta V type were, in most cases, productive about 87% or about 30% of the time in an earlier analysis. There were fewer than 200 TCR beta chains listed as cytomegalovirus-associated.

This rearrangement joins TRBV7-2 to TRBJ2-2; possibly TRBD2 for D (6 bases). The material sequenced was PBMCs. This sequence originates from a boy aged 2 to 10 in good health and CMV-seronegative. The CDR3 coding sequence is TGTGCCAGCAGCTTAGTCATCCCAGGGAGGAGGACCGGGGAGCTGTTTTTT. This sequence encodes CASSLVIPGRRTGELFF.